The next 12 T cell receptor beta chains were all read from a single sample in a study of T cells in Graves' hyperthyroidism and ophthalmopathy. The CDR3 regions of TCR beta were amplified from RNA transcripts. The HTBI primer set served for first-round RT-PCR of the TCR CDR3. TCRdb itself ran the multiplex PCR reads through MiXCR, one entry per CDR3 protein. The sample records 550,000 to 700,000 distinct CDR3 sequences, around 45% being singletons. Input material: peripheral blood or thyroid tissue (not recorded which). The receptors were sampled from an adult woman with Graves' disease, either hyperthyroidism or ophthalmopathy (not recorded which).

The chain recombines TRBV19 with TRBJ1-5; D is ambiguous. Germline loops: CDR1 LNHDA, CDR2 SQIVND (reference sequence). The CDR3 has 12 amino acids. V was clipped by 3 bases and J by 11 bases, with 11 bases between them. CDR3 nucleotide sequence: TGTGCCAGTAGTATCGCCGGAGGGTCCCAGCATTTT. Translated, it gives CASSIAGGSQHF.

The chain links TRBV5-1 to TRBJ1-1, with a weak D call TRBD1 (6 bases). The V and J ends lost 0 bases and 1 base respectively, with 13 bases between them. Germline CDR1 and CDR2: SGHRS and YFSETQ. The CDR3 totals 16 residues. The CDR3 spells CASSLVGALENTEAFF. CDR3 nucleotide sequence: TGCGCCAGCAGCTTGGTGGGGGCGCTTGAGAACACTGAAGCTTTCTTT.

This clonotype appeared many times. The chain has TRBV4-2 and TRBJ2-5, with D possibly TRBD1 on 6 matching bases. From germline, CDR1 is LGHNA and CDR2 YNFKEQ. The CDR3 is 17 amino acids. V lost 2 bases to trimming and J lost 3 bases, with 19 bases between them. The CDR3: CASSQRRGGVPKETQYF. The CDR3 nucleotides are TGTGCCAGCAGCCAAAGGAGAGGGGGAGTCCCTAAAGAGACCCAGTACTTC.

The chain links TRBV5-1 to TRBJ2-7; 7 bases are shared with TRBD1. In germline, CDR1 is SGHRS, CDR2 YFSETQ. The CDR3 extends over 13 amino acids. The V and J ends lost 4 bases and 3 bases, in that order; junction bases with no gene match: 4. CDR3 sequence: CASSLRTGYEQYF. The CDR3 region has the DNA TGCGCCAGCAGCCTGCGGACAGGCTACGAGCAGTACTTC.

V gene TRBV20-1 combines with J gene TRBJ2-2; D ambiguous. With 4 bases removed from V and 6 bases from J, the gap between germline ends came to 6 bases. The CDR3 is 11 amino acids. Germline-derived CDR1 and CDR2 are DFQATT and SNEGSKA (reference sequence). DNA for the CDR3: TGCAGTGCTATGCCGTCCGGGGAGCTGTTTTTT. This sequence encodes CSAMPSGELFF.

The rearrangement uses TRBV10-3 and TRBJ2-7; D may correspond to TRBD1 or TRBD2 (6 bases each). This CDR3 spans 13 amino acids. Germline V lookup: CDR1 ENHRY, CDR2 SYGVKD. Trimming cost V 10 bases and J 4 bases, with 17 bases left between them. Here the CDR3 DNA reads TGTGCCACCGGAGGGCAGGGGTCTTACGAGCAGTACTTC. Amino acids: CATGGQGSYEQYF.

The rearrangement joins TRBV15 to TRBJ2-5, with 11 bases fitting TRBD2. The length of the CDR3 is 20 residues. With 2 bases clipped from V and 2 bases from J, the junction kept 16 bases outside the gene matches. Germline-derived CDR1 and CDR2 are LNHNV and YYDKDF (reference sequence). CDR3 sequence: CATSRPRETGTSGLQETQYF. CDR3 DNA: TGTGCCACCAGCAGACCTCGGGAGACTGGGACTAGCGGATTACAAGAGACCCAGTACTTC.

This clonotype was seen only a few times. The chain carries TRBV12-3 or TRBV12-4 and TRBJ2-6; no definite D call. The germline V and J ends were trimmed by 6 bases and 0 bases, with 12 bases remaining between them. The CDR3 covers 16 residues. CDR3 coding DNA: TGTGCCAGCAGCCGAGGACCTCTCTCTGGGGCCAACGTCCTGACTTTC. Protein: CASSRGPLSGANVLTF.

In its sample, this clonotype was seen many times. The chain links TRBV13 to TRBJ2-2, with TRBD1 as a possible D gene (5 bases). The length of the CDR3 is 15 residues. Trimming pared 5 bases from V and 1 base from J, leaving 11 bases between. The germline gives CDR1 PRHDT, CDR2 FYEKMQ (reference sequence). CDR3 protein: CASSTRQLNTGELFF. CDR3 nucleotides: TGTGCCAGCAGCACCCGACAGTTGAACACCGGGGAGCTGTTTTTT.

This rearrangement joins TRBV10-3 to TRBJ2-2; 12 bases line up with TRBD1. The V segment lost 3 bases and the J segment 5 bases; nucleotides outside the gene matches: 4. This CDR3 is 16 amino acids long. The germline gives CDR1 ENHRY, CDR2 SYGVKD. Written as DNA, the CDR3 is TGTGCCATCAGTGACGGGACAGGGGGCTATACCGGGGAGCTGTTTTTT. Its protein is CAISDGTGGYTGELFF.

The J gene is TRBJ2-5, the V gene TRBV11-2, with D perhaps being TRBD1 or TRBD2 (7 bases each). This CDR3 contains 15 residues. The V end lost 7 bases, the J end lost 5 bases, and 20 bases lay between the germline ends. CDR1 and CDR2 (germline): SGHAT, FQNNGV. CDR3 sequence reads: CASTEHPGGGETQYF. In nucleotides, the CDR3 is TGTGCCAGCACCGAACATCCAGGGGGGGGCGAGACCCAGTACTTC. The variable domain in full, with the rest retrieved from reference TRBV11-2 and TRBJ2-5, is EAGVAQSPRYKIIEKRQSVAFWCNPISGHATLYWYQQILGQGPKLLIQFQNNGVVDDSQLPKDRFSAERLKGVDSTLKIQPAKLEDSAVYLCASTEHPGGGETQYFGPGTRLLVL.

This clonotype was seen ten or more times. The chain carries TRBV12-3 or TRBV12-4 and TRBJ1-1; D is perhaps TRBD1 (5 bases). Trimming took 3 bases from V and 3 from J, leaving 11 bases between them. This CDR3 has 14 amino acids. In nucleotides, the CDR3 is TGTGCCAGCAGTTTCGGGGGGAGGGACACTGAAGCTTTCTTT. It is translated as CASSFGGRDTEAFF.